The rows below give T cell receptor beta chains drawn from one sample of a study of blood T cells in healthy people across ages. Via MiXCR, TCRdb re-called the 5' RACE reads, giving one row per CDR3 protein. The repertoire consists of about 400,000 distinct CDR3 sequences, with roughly half occurring once and the leading ten covering roughly 51%. Sequences were obtained from blood. All receptors come from a man between 60 and 75 years old in good health. The CDR3 runs from the conserved cysteine through the conserved F or W. A D gene is named only where the DNA matches it firmly. Clone size is shown for a subset of rows, as once, few, many or a class of expanded clone.

CDR3nt | CDR3aa | j_gene | d_gene | v_gene | len | abundance
TGTGCCAGCAGCCAAGATATCGGGGGCGAGCAGTACTTC | CASSQDIGGEQYF | TRBJ2-7 | - | TRBV4-2 | 13 | few
TGTGCCAGCAGCCAAGCACAGGGCGCCTACAATGAGCAGTACTTC | CASSQAQGAYNEQYF | TRBJ2-7 | - | TRBV4-2 | 15 | -
TGTGCCAGCAGCCCCGCCGGGACGGTCTATGGCTACACCTTC | CASSPAGTVYGYTF | TRBJ1-2 | - | TRBV6-2/TRBV6-3 | 14 | few
TGTGCCAGCAGCATCCCCGGGACCAGGGGCACAGATACGCAGTATTTT | CASSIPGTRGTDTQYF | TRBJ2-3 | - | TRBV9 | 16 | -
TGTGCCAGCAGCCATTCACCCTCACCTAGCGGGGGGGCCCACAATGAGCAGTTCTTC | CASSHSPSPSGGAHNEQFF | TRBJ2-1 | TRBD2 | TRBV4-2 | 19 | -
TGTGCCAGCAGATTCGACAGGGAGGGTAACGGCTACACCTTC | CASRFDREGNGYTF | TRBJ1-2 | TRBD1 | TRBV7-2 | 14 | -
TGTGCCAGCAGCCTGACCAGATCGCGGGAGCAGTTCTTC | CASSLTRSREQFF | TRBJ2-1 | - | TRBV13 | 13 | -
TGTGCCAGCAGCTCTTGGACTAGCGGGGGTATAGAGACCCAGTACTTC | CASSSWTSGGIETQYF | TRBJ2-5 | TRBD2 | TRBV11-2 | 16 | -
TGTGCCAGCAGTCGAGGGACAGGGGTCGAGACCCAGTACTTC | CASSRGTGVETQYF | TRBJ2-5 | TRBD1 | TRBV2 | 14 | -
TGTGCCACCAGCAGGCAGACAGGGTACACAGATACGCAGTATTTT | CATSRQTGYTDTQYF | TRBJ2-3 | TRBD1 | TRBV15 | 15 | -
TGCGCCAGCAGCTTACCCGCGGCCCTTGACAATGAGCAGTTCTTC | CASSLPAALDNEQFF | TRBJ2-1 | - | TRBV5-1 | 15 | few
TGTGCCAGCAGTTCCCGGACAGGCCCCAATCAGCCCCAGCATTTT | CASSSRTGPNQPQHF | TRBJ1-5 | TRBD1 | TRBV6-2/TRBV6-3 | 15 | -
TGCGCCAGCAGTGCTAGCGGGGGTGGAAACATTCAGTACTTC | CASSASGGGNIQYF | TRBJ2-4 | TRBD2 | TRBV10-1 | 14 | -
TGCAGTGCTAGAGATCGTGGGCGGAACACCTTC | CSARDRGRNTF | TRBJ1-2 | - | TRBV20-1 | 11 | few
TGTGCCAGCAGCCAGCTGCTACCCACTGAAGCTTTCTTT | CASSQLLPTEAFF | TRBJ1-1 | - | TRBV7-2 | 13 | few
TGTGCCAGCAGTGAACTAGCGGGGGTCCCCTCTGGGGCCAACGTCCTGACTTTC | CASSELAGVPSGANVLTF | TRBJ2-6 | TRBD2 | TRBV6-1 | 18 | -
TGCAGTGCTAGACTAGCGGGTTTCTACGTGCAGTACTTC | CSARLAGFYVQYF | TRBJ2-7 | TRBD2 | TRBV20-1 | 13 | -
TGTGCCAGCAGTTTGTGGGAGGGCCGCGAGCAGTTCTTC | CASSLWEGREQFF | TRBJ2-1 | TRBD2 | TRBV27 | 13 | -
TGCAGCGTCGGGCGACAGGGGATGGGATCAGAGCAGTACTTC | CSVGRQGMGSEQYF | TRBJ2-7 | TRBD1 | TRBV29-1 | 14 | -
TGCAGTGCTGGAACTAGCCTAGAGACCCAGTACTTC | CSAGTSLETQYF | TRBJ2-5 | - | TRBV20-1 | 12 | many
TGCAGCGGCCGACAGGCTGTAGAGACCCAGTACTTC | CSGRQAVETQYF | TRBJ2-5 | - | TRBV29-1 | 12 | -
TGCGCCGGCAGCTTGGTCCCTCTAGCGGGGGGGCGGAATGAGCAGTTCTTC | CAGSLVPLAGGRNEQFF | TRBJ2-1 | TRBD2 | TRBV5-1 | 17 | -
TGTGCCAGCAGCTTACTGGGGGAAAATACGCAGTATTTT | CASSLLGENTQYF | TRBJ2-3 | - | TRBV13 | 13 | few
TGCGCCAGTAGCTTGGAGCAGCCCGTGAACACTGAAGCTTTCTTT | CASSLEQPVNTEAFF | TRBJ1-1 | - | TRBV5-1 | 15 | few
TGTGCCAGCAGCTTAGGGACAGCTGGCGAGCAGTACTTC | CASSLGTAGEQYF | TRBJ2-7 | TRBD1 | TRBV7-3 | 13 | many
TGTGCCAGCAGATCTTTTGCGGGTCACGAGCAGCACTTC | CASRSFAGHEQHF | TRBJ2-7 | - | TRBV28 | 13 | -
TGTGCCACCAGCAGAGTTACGGGGCCCCAAGATGAGCAGTTCTTC | CATSRVTGPQDEQFF | TRBJ2-1 | - | TRBV15 | 15 | few
TGTGCCAGCAGCCCATCTAGCAGTAGGGGGGATGAGCAGTTCTTC | CASSPSSSRGDEQFF | TRBJ2-1 | - | TRBV7-3 | 15 | few
TGCAGTGCCAAACCAGGGGGATATGATGAAAAACTGTTTTTT | CSAKPGGYDEKLFF | TRBJ1-4 | TRBD1 | TRBV20-1 | 14 | -
TGTGCCAGCAGCTTCGGCCAGGGAAGGCAGCCCCAGCATTTT | CASSFGQGRQPQHF | TRBJ1-5 | - | TRBV7-2 | 14 | -
TGTGCCTGCAGCTTCGGGCTAGCGGGTTTAGAGACCCAGTACTTC | CACSFGLAGLETQYF | TRBJ2-5 | TRBD2 | TRBV11-2 | 15 | -
TGCGCCAGCAGCTCGTACGCCACAACCTACAATGAGCAGTTCTTC | CASSSYATTYNEQFF | TRBJ2-1 | - | TRBV5-1 | 15 | -
TGTGCCAGGACCCTGGGGGGGCGCGAAGCTTTCTTT | CARTLGGREAFF | TRBJ1-1 | - | TRBV2 | 12 | few
TGTGCCAGCAGCCCCGCCGGCAGACAAGAGACCCAGTACTTC | CASSPAGRQETQYF | TRBJ2-5 | - | TRBV28 | 14 | -
TGTGCCAGCAGACGACACGGGCGGGAGGCTCTCTCCTACGAACAGTACTTC | CASRRHGREALSYEQYF | TRBJ2-5 | TRBD2 | TRBV6-2/TRBV6-3 | 17 | -
TGTGCCAGCCTAAAACAGGGGTATGGCTACACCTTC | CASLKQGYGYTF | TRBJ1-2 | TRBD1 | TRBV28 | 12 | few
TGTGCCAGCTCACCACTCAGGATACGAGGGGGACTCTACGAGCAGTACTTC | CASSPLRIRGGLYEQYF | TRBJ2-7 | - | TRBV18 | 17 | -
TGTGCCATCAGTGAGTCGGTCGAGGGTAACACTGAAGCTTTCTTT | CAISESVEGNTEAFF | TRBJ1-1 | - | TRBV10-3 | 15 | once
TGCGCCAGCAGCCAAGAAGGTCTAGCGGGTGGGACCTACGAGCAGTACTTC | CASSQEGLAGGTYEQYF | TRBJ2-7 | TRBD2 | TRBV4-3 | 17 | few
TGTGCCAGCTCACCAACACTAGCGGGTGGCAATGAGCAGTTCTTC | CASSPTLAGGNEQFF | TRBJ2-1 | TRBD2 | TRBV18 | 15 | -